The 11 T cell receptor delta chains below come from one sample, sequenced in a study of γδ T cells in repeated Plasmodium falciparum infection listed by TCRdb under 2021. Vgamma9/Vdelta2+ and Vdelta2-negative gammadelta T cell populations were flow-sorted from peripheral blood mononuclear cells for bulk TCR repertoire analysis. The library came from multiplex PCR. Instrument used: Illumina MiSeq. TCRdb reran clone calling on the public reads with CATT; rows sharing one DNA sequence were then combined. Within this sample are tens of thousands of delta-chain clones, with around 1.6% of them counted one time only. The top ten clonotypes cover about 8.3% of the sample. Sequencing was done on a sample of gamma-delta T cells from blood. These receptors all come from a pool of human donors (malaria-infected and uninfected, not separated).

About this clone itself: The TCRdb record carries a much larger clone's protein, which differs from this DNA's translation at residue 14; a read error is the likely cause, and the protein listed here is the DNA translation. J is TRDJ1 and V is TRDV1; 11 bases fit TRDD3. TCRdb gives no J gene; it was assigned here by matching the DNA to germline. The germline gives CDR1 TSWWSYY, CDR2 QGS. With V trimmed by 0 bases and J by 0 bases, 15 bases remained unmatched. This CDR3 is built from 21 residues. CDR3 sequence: CALGELDFFLGDTQYTDKLIF. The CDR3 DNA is TGTGCTCTTGGGGAACTAGATTTCTTTCTGGGGGATACACAGTACACCGATAAACTCATCTTT.

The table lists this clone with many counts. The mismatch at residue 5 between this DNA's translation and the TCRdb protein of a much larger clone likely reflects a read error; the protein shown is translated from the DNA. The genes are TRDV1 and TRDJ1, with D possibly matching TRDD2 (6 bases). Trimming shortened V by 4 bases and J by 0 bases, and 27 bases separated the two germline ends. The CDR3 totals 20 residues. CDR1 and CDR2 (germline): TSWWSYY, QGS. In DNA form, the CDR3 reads TGTGCTCTTGGGGGATCCTACGCCCCCTTCGGACTGCTGTACACCGATAAACTCATCTTT. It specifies CALGGSYAPFGLLYTDKLIF.

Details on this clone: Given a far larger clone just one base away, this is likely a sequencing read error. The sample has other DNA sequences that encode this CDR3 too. CDR3 protein: CALGDESLTGDTRSTDKLIF. The CDR3 bases are TGTGCTCTTGGGGATGAGTCACTTACGGGGGATACGCGCAGCACCGATAAACTCATCTTT. The chain couples TRDV1 to TRDJ1, with TRDD3 matching over 10 bases. Here the J gene came from matching the DNA to germline, since TCRdb omits it. The junction had 17 bases not matched to a gene; V was cut back by 3 bases and J by 1 base. This CDR3 has 20 residues. Germline V gene data show CDR1 as TSWWSYY and CDR2 as QGS.

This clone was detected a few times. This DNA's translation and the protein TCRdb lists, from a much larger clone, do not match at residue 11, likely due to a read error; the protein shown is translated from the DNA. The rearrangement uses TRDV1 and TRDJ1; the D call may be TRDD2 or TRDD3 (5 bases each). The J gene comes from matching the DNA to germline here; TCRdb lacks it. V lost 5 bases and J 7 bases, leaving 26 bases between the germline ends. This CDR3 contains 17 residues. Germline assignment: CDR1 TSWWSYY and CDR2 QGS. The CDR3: CALGTPSVSGGVGKLIF. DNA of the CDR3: TGTGCTCTTGGGACTCCTAGTGTGTCGGGGGGGGTCGGTAAACTCATCTTT.

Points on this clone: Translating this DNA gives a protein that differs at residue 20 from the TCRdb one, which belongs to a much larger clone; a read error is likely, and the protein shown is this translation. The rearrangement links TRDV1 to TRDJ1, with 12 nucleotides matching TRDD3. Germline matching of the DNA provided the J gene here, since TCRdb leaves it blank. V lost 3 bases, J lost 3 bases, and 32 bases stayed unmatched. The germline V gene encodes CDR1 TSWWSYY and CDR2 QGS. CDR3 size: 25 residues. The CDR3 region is CALGDTHGRNYWGIPPSLYADKLIF. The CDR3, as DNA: TGTGCTCTTGGGGATACCCACGGGAGGAACTACTGGGGGATACCCCCATCCTTGTACGCCGATAAACTCATCTTT.

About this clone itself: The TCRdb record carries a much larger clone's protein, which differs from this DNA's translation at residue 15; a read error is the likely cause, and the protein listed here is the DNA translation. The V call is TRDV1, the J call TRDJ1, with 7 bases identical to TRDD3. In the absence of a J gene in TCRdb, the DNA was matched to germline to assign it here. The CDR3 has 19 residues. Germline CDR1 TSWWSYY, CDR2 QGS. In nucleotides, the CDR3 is TGTGCTCTTGGGGAACCTATGCTCCCCCTGGGGGTCGACACCGGTAAACTCATCTTT. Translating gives CALGEPMLPLGVDTGKLIF.

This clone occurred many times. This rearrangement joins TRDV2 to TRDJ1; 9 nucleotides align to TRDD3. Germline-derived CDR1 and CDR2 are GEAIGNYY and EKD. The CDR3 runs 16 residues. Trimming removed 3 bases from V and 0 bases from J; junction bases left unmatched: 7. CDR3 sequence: CACDGLGESHTDKLIF. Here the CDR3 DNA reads TGTGCCTGTGACGGACTGGGGGAATCTCACACCGATAAACTCATCTTT.

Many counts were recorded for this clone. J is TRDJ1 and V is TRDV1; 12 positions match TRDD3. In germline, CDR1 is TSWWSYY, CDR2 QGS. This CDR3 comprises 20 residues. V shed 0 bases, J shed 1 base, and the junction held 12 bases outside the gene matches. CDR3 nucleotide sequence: TGTGCTCTTGGGGAACTAGGGCACTACTGGGGGATACACGGCACCGATAAACTCATCTTT. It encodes CALGELGHYWGIHGTDKLIF.

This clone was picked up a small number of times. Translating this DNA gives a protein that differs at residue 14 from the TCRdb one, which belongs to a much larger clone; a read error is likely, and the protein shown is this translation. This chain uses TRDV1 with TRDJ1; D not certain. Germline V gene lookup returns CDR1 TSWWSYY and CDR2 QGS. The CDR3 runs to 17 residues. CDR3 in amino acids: CALGERKGAQYTDELIF. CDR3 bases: TGTGCTCTTGGGGAACGCAAGGGAGCCCAGTACACCGATGAACTCATCTTT.

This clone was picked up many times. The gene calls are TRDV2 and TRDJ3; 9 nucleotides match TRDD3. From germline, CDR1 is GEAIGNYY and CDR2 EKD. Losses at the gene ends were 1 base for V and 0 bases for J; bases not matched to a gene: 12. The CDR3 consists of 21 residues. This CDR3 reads CACDTLAGGDTTSWDTRQMFF. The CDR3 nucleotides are TGTGCCTGTGACACTTTAGCAGGGGGGGATACTACCTCCTGGGACACCCGACAGATGTTTTTC.

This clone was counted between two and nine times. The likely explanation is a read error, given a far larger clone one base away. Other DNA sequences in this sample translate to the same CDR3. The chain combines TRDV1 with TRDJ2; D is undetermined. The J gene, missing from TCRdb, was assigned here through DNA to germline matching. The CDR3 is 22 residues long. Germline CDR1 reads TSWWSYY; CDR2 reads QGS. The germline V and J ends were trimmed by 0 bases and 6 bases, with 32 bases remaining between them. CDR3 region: CALGELATTLRSERQRAAQLFF. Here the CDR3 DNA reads TGTGCTCTTGGGGAACTAGCTACCACTTTGCGATCGGAACGCCAGAGGGCAGCACAACTCTTCTTT.